These 24 T cell receptor beta chains came from one sample sequenced in a study of blood T cell repertoires in COVID-19. The data were produced by immunoSEQ multiplex PCR, yet TCRdb's version contains in-frame clones alone and is incomplete. The sample carries 50,000 to 65,000 clones, 65% to 75% recorded once. Sequenced material: peripheral blood. These receptor sequences come from a woman older than 75 with acute or convalescent COVID-19.

The chain is built from TRBV29-1 and TRBJ1-5, with 8 bases that match TRBD1. Germline CDR1 reads SQVTM; CDR2 reads ANQGSEA. V lost 6 bases, J lost 4 bases, and 5 bases stayed unmatched. The CDR3 is made up of 13 amino acids. The CDR3 bases are TGCAGCGTGGGGACAGGTCCAAATCAGCCCCAGCATTTT. Translated: CSVGTGPNQPQHF.

The chain recombines TRBV7-6 with TRBJ2-1; 9 bases line up with TRBD2. The CDR3 spans 16 residues. J lost 2 bases, V lost 3 bases, and 5 bases had no gene match. The germline V gene has CDR1 SGHVS and CDR2 FNYEAQ. CDR3 sequence (DNA): TGTGCCAGCAGCTTGCGTAGCGGGAGTGCCTACAATGAGCAGTTCTTC. It specifies CASSLRSGSAYNEQFF. Looking up the rest from reference TRBV7-6 and TRBJ2-1 gives the full variable domain: GAGVSQSPRYKVTKRGQDVALRCDPISGHVSLYWYRQALGQGPEFLTYFNYEAQQDKSGLPNDRFSAERPEGSISTLTIQRTEQRDSAMYRCASSLRSGSAYNEQFFGPGTRLTVL.

The V call is TRBV5-1, the J call TRBJ2-1, with TRBD2 identical over 13 bases. The CDR3 contains 18 residues. Looked up from germline, CDR1 is SGHRS and CDR2 is YFSETQ. J gave up 0 bases and V 4 bases, and 7 bases lay outside the gene matches. CDR3 in DNA: TGCGCCAGCAGCCTGGGACTAGCGGGGTGGAGCTCCTACAATGAGCAGTTCTTC. Amino acids: CASSLGLAGWSSYNEQFF. Using reference TRBV5-1 and TRBJ2-1 for the parts outside the CDR3, the full variable domain is KAGVTQTPRYLIKTRGQQVTLSCSPISGHRSVSWYQQTPGQGLQFLFEYFSETQRNKGNFPGRFSGRQFSNSRSEMNVSTLELGDSALYLCASSLGLAGWSSYNEQFFGPGTRLTVL.

The J gene is TRBJ1-5, the V gene TRBV28; D gene ambiguous. The CDR3 has 14 amino acids. V was trimmed by 7 bases and J by 3 bases, leaving 13 bases between them. In germline, CDR1 is MDHEN, CDR2 SYDVKM. The CDR3: CASIYGSDNQPQHF. Here the CDR3 DNA reads TGTGCCAGCATTTATGGGAGTGACAATCAGCCCCAGCATTTT.

This clone came up once. The J gene is TRBJ1-1, the V gene TRBV28, with D unresolved. The germline V gene encodes CDR1 MDHEN and CDR2 SYDVKM. This CDR3 has 12 amino acids. Trimming left V 1 base short and J 4 bases short, with 4 bases between. CDR3 amino acids: CASSLSSTEAFF. For the CDR3, the DNA is TGTGCCAGCAGTTTATCGAGCACTGAAGCTTTCTTT. The whole variable domain, filled in from reference TRBV28 and TRBJ1-1, reads DVKVTQSSRYLVKRTGEKVFLECVQDMDHENMFWYRQDPGLGLRLIYFSYDVKMKEKGDIPEGYSVSREKKERFSLILESASTNQTSMYLCASSLSSTEAFFGQGTRLTVV.

The gene calls are TRBV29-1 and TRBJ1-1; 7 bases line up with TRBD1. This CDR3 has 13 residues. In germline, CDR1 is SQVTM, CDR2 ANQGSEA. Losses at the gene ends were 5 bases for V and 0 bases for J; bases not matched to a gene: 3. The DNA for the CDR3 is TGCAGCGTTAACAGGGGATTGAACACTGAAGCTTTCTTT. Its protein product is CSVNRGLNTEAFF.

The chain recombines TRBV5-4 with TRBJ2-7; TRBD2 is a possible D gene (5 bases). The CDR3 is 14 residues long. CDR1 and CDR2 (germline): SGHNT, YYREEE (reference sequence). Deletions cut 1 base from V and 0 bases from J, with 8 bases between. The CDR3 sequence: CASSLSGRSYEQYF. CDR3 nucleotides: TGTGCCAGCAGCTTGAGCGGACGCTCCTACGAGCAGTACTTC.

The chain uses TRBV12-3 or TRBV12-4 and TRBJ1-2; D gene ambiguous. V dropped 3 bases and J dropped 2 bases, with 4 bases sitting between them. The CDR3 has 12 residues. This chain's CDR3 is CASSLTNYGYTF. In DNA form, the CDR3 reads TGTGCCAGCAGTTTGACAAACTATGGCTACACCTTC.

The V and J genes are TRBV5-1 and TRBJ1-2; TRBD1 aligns across 8 bases. V shed 0 bases, J shed 8 bases, and the junction held 15 bases outside the gene matches. This CDR3 comprises 17 residues. Germline CDR1 is SGHRS and CDR2 is YFSETQ. In nucleotides, the CDR3 is TGCGCCAGCAGCTTGGGGACAGGGCAACTCCTTGGCGGGGGCTACACCTTC. It yields the protein CASSLGTGQLLGGGYTF.

V gene TRBV14 combines with J gene TRBJ2-7; D ambiguous. The V end lost 4 bases, the J end lost 0 bases, and 10 bases lay between the germline ends. This CDR3 contains 14 residues. CDR1 is SGHDN and CDR2 is FVKESK in the germline V gene. CDR3 in DNA: TGTGCCAGCAGCCCGCGTCTTTCCTCCTACGAGCAGTACTTC. This gives the protein CASSPRLSSYEQYF.

At least ten counts were recorded for this clone. This rearrangement joins TRBV7-2 to TRBJ2-7; D might be TRBD2 (6 bases). CDR1 and CDR2 from the germline V gene are SGHTA and FQGNSA. There are 15 residues in the CDR3. Trimming removed 5 bases at V and 2 bases at J, with 16 bases between. DNA of the CDR3: TGTGCCAGCAGCCTCCGGGACTTGTCTACCTACGAGCAGTACTTC. Residues: CASSLRDLSTYEQYF.

The rearrangement joins TRBV29-1 to TRBJ1-1; D is possibly TRBD1 (5 bases). V lost 3 bases and J 10 bases, leaving 12 bases between the germline ends. The CDR3 totals 11 residues. Germline V gene data show CDR1 as SQVTM and CDR2 as ANQGSEA. CDR3 protein: CSVETVQRAFF. The CDR3 DNA reads TGCAGCGTTGAGACAGTACAACGAGCTTTCTTT. The full variable domain, in which reference TRBV29-1 and TRBJ1-1 provide the parts outside the CDR3, is SAVISQKPSRDICQRGTSLTIQCQVDSQVTMMFWYRQQPGQSLTLIATANQGSEATYESGFVIDKFPISRPNLTFSTLTVSNMSPEDSSIYLCSVETVQRAFFGQGTRLTVV.

The V and J genes are TRBV5-4 and TRBJ2-3; D possibly corresponds to TRBD2 (5 bases). The germline V gene encodes CDR1 SGHNT and CDR2 YYREEE (reference sequence). V gave up 1 base and J gave up 4 bases, with 10 bases separating them. This CDR3 region has 14 residues. The DNA for the CDR3 is TGTGCCAGCAGCTTGCCGCGGGTCCCAGATACGCAGTATTTT. Amino acid sequence: CASSLPRVPDTQYF.

This clone came up many times. The chain couples TRBV28 to TRBJ2-2; D remains ambiguous. There are 17 residues in the CDR3. The V end was cut by 6 bases, the J end by 0 bases, with 17 bases between. The V gene's germline CDR1 is MDHEN and CDR2 SYDVKM. CDR3 DNA: TGTGCCAGCAGGACACCTCCCAGACAATCGAACACCGGGGAGCTGTTTTTT. The encoded protein is CASRTPPRQSNTGELFF. Full variable domain (missing parts from reference TRBV28 and TRBJ2-2): DVKVTQSSRYLVKRTGEKVFLECVQDMDHENMFWYRQDPGLGLRLIYFSYDVKMKEKGDIPEGYSVSREKKERFSLILESASTNQTSMYLCASRTPPRQSNTGELFFGEGSRLTVL.

Here the CDR3 DNA reads TGTGCCAGCAGCCCAAGGGGGCAAGAGACCCAGTACTTC. Translated: CASSPRGQETQYF. This rearrangement joins TRBV12-3 or TRBV12-4 to TRBJ2-5; D perhaps matches TRBD1 (6 bases). V lost 6 bases and J 2 bases, leaving 10 bases between the germline ends. The CDR3 totals 13 residues.

This clone has only one observation. The chain is built from TRBV6-5 and TRBJ2-7; D might be TRBD2 (5 bases). CDR1 and CDR2 from the germline V gene are MNHEY and SVGAGI. The V gene lost 2 bases and the J gene lost 1 base, with 15 bases spanning the gap. The CDR3 is 16 residues long. The DNA for the CDR3 is TGTGCCAGCAGTTACGATCGGACGGGGTGGTCCTACGAGCAGTACTTC. Translation: CASSYDRTGWSYEQYF.

This clone occurred a few times. The V gene is TRBV2, the J gene TRBJ2-7; 7 nucleotides match TRBD2. The CDR3 is 14 amino acids. With V trimmed by 7 bases and J by 8 bases, 14 bases remained unmatched. Germline V gene lookup returns CDR1 SNHLY and CDR2 FYNNEI. The CDR3 protein is CASKREGAGFKQYF. For the CDR3, the DNA is TGTGCCAGCAAGAGGGAGGGCGCAGGGTTTAAGCAGTACTTC.

The J gene is TRBJ2-1, the V gene TRBV7-3; 11 nucleotides line up with TRBD2. This CDR3 has 15 amino acids. Germline CDR1 reads SGHTA; CDR2 reads FQGTGA. V shed 0 bases and J 8 bases; nucleotides not matched to a gene: 3. Written as DNA, the CDR3 is TGTGCCAGCAGCTTAACTAGCGGGAGGGTCCATGAGCAGTTCTTC. Translated, it gives CASSLTSGRVHEQFF.

The chain employs TRBV11-2 and TRBJ2-5, with D perhaps TRBD2 (5 bases). Germline V gene lookup returns CDR1 SGHAT and CDR2 FQNNGV. Deletions cut 1 base from V and 5 bases from J, with 11 bases between. The CDR3 length is 14 residues. The CDR3: CASSLARRGETQYF. Here the CDR3 DNA reads TGTGCCAGCAGCTTAGCCAGGCGAGGGGAGACCCAGTACTTC. Full variable domain (outside the CDR3, taken from reference TRBV11-2 and TRBJ2-5): EAGVAQSPRYKIIEKRQSVAFWCNPISGHATLYWYQQILGQGPKLLIQFQNNGVVDDSQLPKDRFSAERLKGVDSTLKIQPAKLEDSAVYLCASSLARRGETQYFGPGTRLLVL.

The rearrangement uses TRBV6-5 and TRBJ1-3; D perhaps matches TRBD1 (5 bases). The CDR3 has 15 residues. V lost 5 bases and J lost 0, with 11 bases in between. CDR1 is MNHEY, CDR2 SVGAGI, per germline. In DNA form, the CDR3 reads TGTGCCAGCAGTAGACAGATGAGCTCTGGAAACACCATATATTTT. It translates to CASSRQMSSGNTIYF.

The chain carries TRBV5-5 and TRBJ1-2, with 8 positions matching TRBD1. The germline V gene has CDR1 SGHKS and CDR2 YYEKEE (reference sequence). The V and J ends lost 4 bases and 7 bases, in that order; junction bases with no gene match: 3. The CDR3 has 12 amino acids. The CDR3 loop reads CASSPGGSGYTF. In DNA form, the CDR3 reads TGTGCCAGCAGCCCAGGGGGCAGTGGCTACACCTTC.

The chain couples TRBV29-1 to TRBJ2-1; 7 bases line up with TRBD1. The V gene's germline CDR1 is SQVTM and CDR2 ANQGSEA. The CDR3 has 15 residues. V trimming: 2 bases; J trimming: 5 bases; junction bases outside the gene matches: 9. CDR3 sequence: CSVERGQLLHNEQFF. Written as DNA, the CDR3 is TGCAGCGTTGAAAGGGGACAGCTCCTCCACAATGAGCAGTTCTTC.

This clone has a handful of counts. This sequence joins TRBV4-1 and TRBJ2-1; TRBD2 matches at 12 bases. Per the germline V gene, CDR1 is MGHRA and CDR2 is YSYEKL. CDR3 length equals 19 residues. V dropped 0 bases and J dropped 2; count of bases not matched to a gene: 8. CDR3 sequence: CASSQEPGLAGHPYNEQFF. The CDR3 DNA follows: TGCGCCAGCAGCCAAGAACCGGGACTAGCGGGCCACCCCTACAATGAGCAGTTCTTC.

The J gene is TRBJ2-3, the V gene TRBV29-1, with 7 bases matching TRBD1. Germline values: CDR1 SQVTM, CDR2 ANQGSEA. The CDR3 consists of 12 residues. With 8 bases clipped from V and 0 bases from J, the junction kept 2 bases outside the gene matches. CDR3 region: CSTGQSTDTQYF. The CDR3 DNA sequence: TGCAGCACGGGACAGAGCACAGATACGCAGTATTTT.